Here is one T cell receptor beta chain with its context. This sample was taken from a study of shared clonotypes between healthy human individuals. Produced via immunoSEQ multiplex PCR; TCRdb's table is partial and in-frame only. The table shows 550,000 to 700,000 clones, with more than 70% occurring only once. The sequenced material came from memory CD4+ T cells sorted from blood. Subset here: CD45RA-negative fraction. This TCR was recovered from a woman aged 25 to 45 in good health.

CDR3 amino acids: CASRREDTQYF. The CDR3 DNA sequence: TGTGCCAGCAGAAGGGAAGATACGCAGTATTTT. The chain carries TRBV28 and TRBJ2-3; D unclear. CDR3 length: 11 residues. Germline loops: CDR1 MDHEN, CDR2 SYDVKM. Trimming took 6 bases from V and 5 from J, leaving 6 bases between them.